The 10 T cell receptor beta chains below all came from one sample that was sequenced in a study of radiotherapy plus CTLA-4 blockade in lung cancer. Only in-frame clones appear in the TCRdb table, and some are missing; sequencing was by immunoSEQ multiplex PCR. The table records approximately 80,000 clones, more than 60% of them present only once. The sequences come from peripheral blood, collected from a patient treated with radiotherapy plus ipilimumab. The receptor source for this set is a human donor with non-small cell lung cancer whose response to radiotherapy plus ipilimumab could not be evaluated. Some clones in this sample may be carry-over from other donors' samples.

The chain employs TRBV11-2 and TRBJ1-4; 10 bases map to TRBD1. Germline V lookup: CDR1 SGHAT, CDR2 FQNNGV. V shed 4 bases, J shed 6 bases, and the junction held 5 bases outside the gene matches. The CDR3 totals 15 residues. CDR3 nucleotides: TGTGCCAGCAGCTATTCGACAGGGGGCTATGAAAAACTGTTTTTT. It specifies CASSYSTGGYEKLFF.

The V gene is TRBV5-4, the J gene TRBJ2-7; D is perhaps TRBD2 (5 bases). The V and J ends lost 0 bases and 6 bases respectively, with 19 bases between them. Germline loops: CDR1 SGHNT, CDR2 YYREEE (reference sequence). This CDR3 has 16 residues. The CDR3 here is CASSLGRAGADAEQYF. DNA for the CDR3: TGTGCCAGCAGCTTGGGTCGGGCGGGTGCGGATGCCGAGCAGTACTTC.

The gene calls are TRBV5-1 and TRBJ2-5, with TRBD1 matching over 10 bases. The DNA end lines up better with TRBJ2-7; the J call may be wrong. CDR1 is SGHRS, CDR2 YFSETQ, per germline. The length of the CDR3 is 15 residues. CDR3 in DNA: TGCGCCAGCAGCTTGGGGGGGACAGGGGCGAACGAGCAGTACTTC. It codes for CASSLGGTGANEQYF.

This clone has just one count. The chain joins TRBV19 to TRBJ2-5; 7 bases are a match to TRBD1. The CDR3 runs to 13 residues. Germline CDR1 is LNHDA and CDR2 is SQIVND (reference sequence). Trimming took 5 bases from V and 3 from J; bases not matched to a gene: 3. The CDR3 DNA follows: TGTGCCAGTAGTCGACAGGGAAAAGAGACCCAGTACTTC. Protein: CASSRQGKETQYF.

The chain links TRBV13 to TRBJ2-7; D might be TRBD2 (5 bases). The CDR3 sequence is 13 residues long. Trimming pared 3 bases from V and 7 bases from J, leaving 13 bases between. The germline V gene encodes CDR1 PRHDT and CDR2 FYEKMQ (reference sequence). DNA for the CDR3: TGTGCCAGCAGCTTTGATTCCCGGGGAGAGCAGTACTTC. Translation: CASSFDSRGEQYF. The whole variable domain, filled in from reference TRBV13 and TRBJ2-7, reads AAGVIQSPRHLIKEKRETATLKCYPIPRHDTVYWYQQGPGQDPQFLISFYEKMQSDKGSIPDRFSAQQFSDYHSELNMSSLELGDSALYFCASSFDSRGEQYFGPGTRLTVT.

This chain connects TRBV7-2 to TRBJ1-1, with D perhaps matching TRBD1 (6 bases). V lost 5 bases, J lost 10 bases, and 17 bases lay in between. Germline V lookup: CDR1 SGHTA, CDR2 FQGNSA. The CDR3 contains 13 residues. CDR3 sequence (DNA): TGTGCCAGCAGCCAGGGCGGGGGCGAGGGAGCTTTCTTT. Protein product: CASSQGGGEGAFF.

To note about this clone: Compared with germline, one end of the junction differs, possibly owing to a read error. This same CDR3 is encoded by further DNA sequences in the sample. The chain combines TRBV6-1 with TRBJ1-5; possible D gene TRBD1, 5 bases. The CDR3 is 14 amino acids. Germline V gene sequence: CDR1 MNHNS, CDR2 SASEGT. CDR3 in DNA: TGTGCCAGCAGTGAATCAACAGGCAACCAGCCCCAGCATTTT. Protein: CASSESTGNQPQHF.

In its sample, this clone was seen a few times. This chain uses TRBV10-3 with TRBJ1-2; no clear D. Germline-derived CDR1 and CDR2 are ENHRY and SYGVKD. The length of the CDR3 is 13 residues. Between the trimmed V and J ends, which lost 6 bases and 4 bases, there was a span of 12 bases. CDR3 loop: CAISQDVSYGYTF. CDR3 nucleotides: TGTGCCATCAGCCAGGATGTTTCCTATGGCTACACCTTC.

V is TRBV5-6 and J is TRBJ2-3; TRBD1 aligns across 8 bases. This CDR3 comprises 15 residues. V shed 4 bases and J 6 bases; nucleotides not matched to a gene: 10. CDR1 SGHDT and CDR2 YYEEEE come from the germline V gene. CDR3 protein: CASSTDRGPRDTQYF. CDR3 nucleotide sequence: TGTGCCAGCAGCACAGACAGGGGCCCGCGGGATACGCAGTATTTT.

This chain connects TRBV7-2 to TRBJ2-1; 7 bases map to TRBD1. Per the germline V gene, CDR1 is SGHTA and CDR2 is FQGNSA. The J segment lost 0 bases and the V segment lost 5 bases, leaving 1 base of the junction unmatched. The CDR3 runs 14 residues. The CDR3 loop reads CASSGDSSYNEQFF. In nucleotides, the CDR3 is TGTGCCAGCAGCGGGGACAGCTCCTACAATGAGCAGTTCTTC.